Reported below is one TCR beta chain. The antigen remains undetermined. All donors qualified as healthy HIV-negative adults and had experienced no recent acute infections or vaccinations. Original handling: Filtering differed since immunoSEQ provided only junctions, with no quality scores. Sequencing used immunoSEQ multiplex PCR; TCRdb keeps in-frame clones, though not all of them. The DNA gave D and trimming, while V, J and clone size come from that table. The data show some 2.1 million clones, 85% to 95% seen once. V dropped 6 bases and J dropped 4 bases, with 15 bases sitting between them. The germline gives CDR1 MNHNY, CDR2 SVGAGI (reference sequence). This CDR3 has 14 residues. This entry belongs to a study of shared clonotypes between healthy human individuals. Study observations and caveats: Clonotype sharing among donors was expected to depend on sequencing depth. Larger richness was generally estimated for naive than memory subsets.

The TCR was taken from a young man in good health. This sequence joins TRBV6-6 and TRBJ1-2; D might be TRBD1 (6 bases). Sequenced material: naive CD4+ T cells sorted from blood. The subset denotes: CD45RA+ positively selected. For the CDR3, the DNA is TGTGCCAGCAGCCACAGGGAGGGGAGCTATGGCTACACCTTC. Residues: CASSHREGSYGYTF.